A single sample is the source of the 22 T cell receptor beta chains below, sequenced in a study of shared clonotypes between healthy human individuals. Measured with immunoSEQ multiplex PCR; TCRdb has only the in-frame clones, and not every one. Of hundreds of thousands of clones in the sample, 55% to 85% were seen once. The sample comprised memory CD4+ T cells sorted from blood. Subset noted: CD45RA-negative fraction. These receptors were collected from a woman aged 25 to 39 in good health.

V and J are TRBV7-6 and TRBJ2-7; tentative D call: TRBD1 (5 bases). The V end lost 3 bases, the J end lost 6 bases, and 12 bases lay between the germline ends. The CDR3 length is 13 residues. Germline V gene sequence: CDR1 SGHVS, CDR2 FNYEAQ. CDR3 nucleotide sequence: TGTGCCAGCAGCTTTACTCAGGGCGGCGAGCAGTACTTC. Its translation: CASSFTQGGEQYF.

This clone was counted between two and nine times. This chain connects TRBV6-1 to TRBJ2-1; D possibly corresponds to TRBD2 (5 bases). This CDR3 is built from 13 residues. V was cut by 5 bases and J by 6 bases, with 11 bases left in between. CDR1 and CDR2 (germline): MNHNS, SASEGT. The CDR3 sequence is CASSREVRNEQFF. CDR3 nucleotides: TGTGCCAGCAGTCGGGAAGTACGCAATGAGCAGTTCTTC.

This chain joins TRBV4-1 and TRBJ1-2; 9 bases map to TRBD1. Germline V gene sequence: CDR1 MGHRA, CDR2 YSYEKL. V lost 5 bases and J lost 2; bases outside the gene matches: 9. The length of the CDR3 is 16 residues. The CDR3 DNA reads TGCGCCAGCAGCAACCTTTGGACAGGGGACAACTATGGCTACACCTTC. Amino acids: CASSNLWTGDNYGYTF.

As DNA, the CDR3 is TGTGCCAGCAGTTTATACATTGGGGGTAACTACGAGCAGTACTTC. This sequence encodes CASSLYIGGNYEQYF. The genes are TRBV27 and TRBJ2-7; D is tentatively TRBD1 or TRBD2 (5 bases each). The length of the CDR3 is 15 residues. Germline CDR1 is MNHEY and CDR2 is SMNVEV (reference sequence). V lost 1 base, J lost 3 bases, and 13 bases lay in between.

V usage is TRBV6-5 and J usage is TRBJ1-2, with TRBD1 matching over 9 bases. The CDR3 is 14 amino acids. V lost 8 bases to trimming and J lost 3 bases; unmatched junction nucleotides: 7. Germline V gene lookup returns CDR1 MNHEY and CDR2 SVGAGI. The CDR3 region is CASRSGQGDYGYTF. CDR3 DNA: TGTGCCAGCCGATCGGGACAGGGTGACTATGGCTACACCTTC.

The chain has TRBV6-6 and TRBJ1-4, with 8 bases aligning to TRBD1. The junction had 9 bases not matched to a gene; V was cut back by 2 bases and J by 7 bases. This CDR3 has 16 amino acids. CDR1 is MNHNY and CDR2 is SVGAGI in the germline V gene (reference sequence). This chain's CDR3 is CASSYGGRGRSEKLFF. The CDR3 DNA sequence: TGTGCCAGCAGTTACGGCGGCAGGGGGCGAAGTGAAAAACTGTTTTTT.

The chain employs TRBV28 and TRBJ1-5; D is unclear. The CDR3 length is 14 residues. Germline V lookup: CDR1 MDHEN, CDR2 SYDVKM. Trimming shortened V by 10 bases and J by 0 bases, and 13 bases separated the two germline ends. The CDR3 DNA reads as TGTGCCACCTTCGAGGTGTATAGCAATCAGCCCCAGCATTTT. Protein sequence: CATFEVYSNQPQHF.

The chain couples TRBV27 to TRBJ2-3; possible D gene TRBD2, 5 bases. Germline V gene lookup returns CDR1 MNHEY and CDR2 SMNVEV (reference sequence). The CDR3 extends over 15 amino acids. V lost 3 bases, J lost 4 bases, and 14 bases lay in between. CDR3 amino acids: CASSFRGGGADTQYF. The CDR3 nucleotides are TGTGCCAGCAGTTTCCGGGGTGGCGGCGCAGATACGCAGTATTTT.

The J gene is TRBJ2-5, the V gene TRBV5-1; D may be TRBD2 (6 bases). Germline CDR1 and CDR2: SGHRS and YFSETQ. CDR3 length equals 13 residues. V was cut by 1 base and J by 5 bases, with 9 bases left in between. CDR3 in amino acids: CASSLPGVETQYF. The CDR3 nucleotides are TGCGCCAGCAGCTTGCCGGGGGTGGAGACCCAGTACTTC. The variable domain in full, completed from reference TRBV5-1 and TRBJ2-5, reads KAGVTQTPRYLIKTRGQQVTLSCSPISGHRSVSWYQQTPGQGLQFLFEYFSETQRNKGNFPGRFSGRQFSNSRSEMNVSTLELGDSALYLCASSLPGVETQYFGPGTRLLVL.

The CDR3 sequence is CAWSELDRGHTEAFF. The CDR3, as DNA: TGTGCCTGGAGTGAACTGGACAGGGGCCACACTGAAGCTTTCTTT. This chain joins TRBV30 and TRBJ1-1; 9 positions match TRBD1. V dropped 1 base and J dropped 3; count of bases not matched to a gene: 6. There are 15 residues in the CDR3. Germline CDR1 GTSNPN, CDR2 SVGIG (reference sequence).

The V and J genes are TRBV7-2 and TRBJ2-7, with TRBD2 identical over 8 bases. The CDR3 consists of 15 residues. Germline loops: CDR1 SGHTA, CDR2 FQGNSA. V was pared by 0 bases and J by 1 base, with 2 bases of the junction left unmatched. The CDR3 nucleotides are TGTGCCAGCAGCTTAGCGACTAGCGCATCCTACGAGCAGTACTTC. It is translated as CASSLATSASYEQYF.

The chain is built from TRBV28 and TRBJ1-1; 10 bases map to TRBD1. This CDR3 is 15 amino acids long. Trimming at V came to 5 bases and at J to 0 bases, leaving 3 bases not matched to a gene. Germline-derived CDR1 and CDR2 are MDHEN and SYDVKM. In DNA form, the CDR3 reads TGTGCCAGCAGTAATGGACAGGGGGTGAACACTGAAGCTTTCTTT. It encodes CASSNGQGVNTEAFF.

The V and J genes are TRBV18 and TRBJ2-7; D unclear. CDR1 KGHSH and CDR2 LQKENI come from the germline V gene. This CDR3 is 15 amino acids long. The V end lost 1 base, the J end lost 3 bases, and 13 bases lay between the germline ends. Here the CDR3 reads CASSPRSGGVYEQYF. In DNA form, the CDR3 reads TGTGCCAGCTCACCACGTTCAGGTGGCGTCTACGAGCAGTACTTC.

The CDR3 loop is CASSLGQGLGSGANVLTF. DNA for the CDR3: TGCGCCAGCAGCTTGGGTCAGGGGTTAGGCTCTGGGGCCAACGTCCTGACTTTC. V gene TRBV5-1 combines with J gene TRBJ2-6, with D possibly being TRBD1 (6 bases). Germline V lookup: CDR1 SGHRS, CDR2 YFSETQ. V lost 0 bases and J lost 0, with 13 bases in between. CDR3 length: 18 amino acids.

The gene calls are TRBV27 and TRBJ2-7; D call uncertain. V lost 10 bases to trimming and J lost 2 bases, with 18 bases between them. Germline values: CDR1 MNHEY, CDR2 SMNVEV (reference sequence). CDR3 size: 14 residues. The CDR3 DNA reads as TGTGCCACCCGGGCCGCTTCGCGCCCCTACGAGCAGTACTTC. Protein product: CATRAASRPYEQYF.

The rearrangement links TRBV7-9 to TRBJ2-2, with 13 bases aligning to TRBD2. J was trimmed by 7 bases and V by 6 bases; bases with no gene match: 11. Germline V gives CDR1 SEHNR, CDR2 FQNEAQ (reference sequence). The CDR3 consists of 17 residues. In DNA form, the CDR3 reads TGTGCCAGCAGACCGCCCACTAGCGGGAGGGCCTACGGGGAGCTGTTTTTT. Amino acid sequence: CASRPPTSGRAYGELFF.

This clone came up once. The chain employs TRBV5-1 and TRBJ2-1, with D possibly TRBD2 on 6 matching bases. The CDR3 consists of 14 residues. V was clipped by 0 bases and J by 10 bases, with 14 bases between them. Germline CDR1 SGHRS, CDR2 YFSETQ. This CDR3 reads CASSLDWDFGEQFF. CDR3 nucleotides: TGCGCCAGCAGCTTGGACTGGGACTTCGGGGAGCAGTTCTTC.

This clone was observed a few times. The chain is built from TRBV28 and TRBJ1-2; D unclear. Trimming took 2 bases from V and 3 from J, leaving 7 bases between them. The CDR3 sequence is 13 residues long. CDR1 MDHEN and CDR2 SYDVKM come from the germline V gene. The CDR3 DNA reads as TGTGCCAGCAGTTTAAGTAGGTACTATGGCTACACCTTC. It translates to CASSLSRYYGYTF.

The chain employs TRBV5-1 and TRBJ2-5; D unresolved. Between the trimmed V and J ends, which lost 2 bases and 2 bases, there was a span of 7 bases. Germline V lookup: CDR1 SGHRS, CDR2 YFSETQ. This CDR3 has 13 amino acids. CDR3 coding DNA: TGCGCCAGCAGCTTACGCCAGCAAGAGACCCAGTACTTC. As protein: CASSLRQQETQYF.

The V gene is TRBV6-5, the J gene TRBJ2-7, with D perhaps TRBD1 (6 bases). V was clipped by 0 bases and J by 3 bases, with 9 bases between them. CDR3 size: 14 residues. Per germline, CDR1 MNHEY and CDR2 SVGAGI. The CDR3 DNA reads TGTGCCAGCAGTTACTCACCAGGGGACTACGAGCAGTACTTC. Translating gives CASSYSPGDYEQYF.

This clone was counted between two and nine times. The chain is built from TRBV27 and TRBJ1-1; D is possibly TRBD1 (5 bases). The CDR3 has 15 residues. Germline CDR1 is MNHEY and CDR2 is SMNVEV (reference sequence). Trimming took off 6 bases at V and 1 base at J, with 15 bases between the two ends. The CDR3 region has the DNA TGTGCCAGCAGCCGTGACCGGGACGGGAACACTGAAGCTTTCTTT. Residues: CASSRDRDGNTEAFF.

This clone was counted between two and nine times. The J gene is TRBJ2-3, the V gene TRBV6-5; TRBD2 agrees at 7 bases. Germline loops: CDR1 MNHEY, CDR2 SVGAGI. J was trimmed by 0 bases and V by 0 bases; bases with no gene match: 3. This CDR3 has 16 residues. The CDR3 protein is CASSYSISGSTDTQYF. The CDR3 nucleotides are TGTGCCAGCAGTTACTCGATTAGCGGGAGCACAGATACGCAGTATTTT.